These 18 T cell receptor beta chains came from one sample sequenced in a study of PD-L1 blockade in urothelial cancer. Measured with immunoSEQ multiplex PCR; TCRdb has only the in-frame clones, and not every one. The repertoire holds some 56,000 clones, with around 86% as singletons. Sample time point: pretreatment peripheral blood. The sample was PBMCs, taken around atezolizumab (anti-PD-L1) treatment. The receptors were gathered from a man between 70 and 80 years old with urothelial cancer.

This clone has just a few counts. The rearrangement links TRBV7-9 to TRBJ2-1, with 11 positions matching TRBD1. Germline loops: CDR1 SEHNR, CDR2 FQNEAQ (reference sequence). V shed 3 bases, J shed 5 bases, and the junction held 3 bases outside the gene matches. The CDR3 contains 15 residues. In DNA form, the CDR3 reads TGTGCCAGCAGCTTTGGACAGGGGGCTAACAATGAGCAGTTCTTC. It encodes CASSFGQGANNEQFF. The variable domain in full, with the rest retrieved from reference TRBV7-9 and TRBJ2-1, is DTGVSQNPRHKITKRGQNVTFRCDPISEHNRLYWYRQTLGQGPEFLTYFQNEAQLEKSRLLSDRFSAERPKGSFSTLEIQRTEQGDSAMYLCASSFGQGANNEQFFGPGTRLTVL.

The V call is TRBV2, the J call TRBJ1-5; D perhaps matches TRBD1 (6 bases). This CDR3 has 14 amino acids. Trimming removed 6 bases at V and 6 bases at J, with 15 bases between. CDR1 SNHLY and CDR2 FYNNEI come from the germline V gene. CDR3 bases: TGTGCCAGCAGACCCCTGGACAGAAGTCAGCCCCAGCATTTT. Translated, it gives CASRPLDRSQPQHF.

A remark on this clone: This may come from a read error, since a much larger clone is one base off. The chain couples TRBV2 to TRBJ2-7, with 7 bases matching TRBD1. Germline V gives CDR1 SNHLY, CDR2 FYNNEI. J gave up 3 bases and V 5 bases, and 4 bases lay outside the gene matches. The CDR3 length is 13 residues. The CDR3 DNA reads as TGTGCCAGCAGTACCCGGGACAGCTACGAGCAGTACTTC. Its protein product is CASSTRDSYEQYF.

The V and J genes are TRBV2 and TRBJ2-1, with D maybe TRBD2 (5 bases). CDR1 SNHLY and CDR2 FYNNEI come from the germline V gene. The CDR3 consists of 14 residues. Deletions cut 5 bases from V and 0 bases from J, with 8 bases between. The DNA of the CDR3 is TGTGCCAGCAGTTTCGGACTCTCCTACAATGAGCAGTTCTTC. This translates into CASSFGLSYNEQFF.

The chain links TRBV6-5 to TRBJ1-1, with a weak D call TRBD1 (6 bases). This CDR3 has 16 residues. Germline CDR1 MNHEY, CDR2 SVGAGI. The V end was cut by 0 bases, the J end by 5 bases, with 16 bases between. The CDR3 nucleotides are TGTGCCAGCAGTTACTCGAGGGCCAGGGGAAGAACTGAAGCTTTCTTT. Translated: CASSYSRARGRTEAFF.

The chain has TRBV5-1 and TRBJ2-5; possible D gene TRBD1, 6 bases. Germline V gives CDR1 SGHRS, CDR2 YFSETQ. V was shortened by 5 bases and J by 2 bases, with 16 bases between the two germline ends. This CDR3 has 15 amino acids. The CDR3 loop reads CASSPGHPGQETQYF. CDR3 nucleotide sequence: TGCGCCAGCAGTCCGGGACACCCGGGACAAGAGACCCAGTACTTC.

V usage is TRBV28 and J usage is TRBJ2-3; D may be TRBD2 (5 bases). CDR3 size: 16 residues. Trimming pared 3 bases from V and 1 base from J, leaving 14 bases between. Germline CDR1 reads MDHEN; CDR2 reads SYDVKM. Here the CDR3 DNA reads TGTGCCAGCAGTTTCCAGTCCGGGGTGGGCACAGATACGCAGTATTTT. Translating gives CASSFQSGVGTDTQYF.

This sequence joins TRBV4-2 and TRBJ1-5; unclear D gene. This CDR3 region has 13 residues. The germline gives CDR1 LGHNA, CDR2 YNFKEQ. Trimming stripped 4 bases from V and 4 bases from J, with 8 bases between. In nucleotides, the CDR3 is TGTGCCAGCAGCCCCGACGGGAATCAGCCCCAGCATTTT. It translates to CASSPDGNQPQHF.

The J gene is TRBJ2-3, the V gene TRBV28; 13 bases line up with TRBD2. The CDR3 runs to 15 residues. The germline gives CDR1 MDHEN, CDR2 SYDVKM. The V gene end was trimmed by 10 bases and the J gene end by 3 bases; junction bases not matched to a gene: 7. CDR3 amino acids: CAIGGLAGWTDTQYF. CDR3 nucleotides: TGTGCCATAGGGGGACTAGCGGGATGGACAGATACGCAGTATTTT.

Concerning this clone itself: Compared with germline, one end of the junction differs, possibly owing to a read error. The rearrangement links TRBV5-6 to TRBJ2-2; 7 nucleotides match TRBD2. Germline V gene sequence: CDR1 SGHDT, CDR2 YYEEEE. This CDR3 spans 15 amino acids. CDR3 protein: CASGLWGRVTGELFF. CDR3 nucleotides: TGTGCCAGCGGCTTATGGGGGAGGGTCACCGGGGAGCTGTTTTTT.

CDR3 sequence: CASSSRGGRGSSGRKVTQYF. CDR3 in DNA: TGTGCCAGCAGTTCCCGTGGGGGGCGCGGCTCTAGCGGGAGAAAGGTTACGCAGTATTTT. The chain carries TRBV28 and TRBJ2-3; TRBD2 aligns across 10 bases. CDR1 and CDR2 (germline): MDHEN, SYDVKM. Losses at the gene ends were 4 bases for V and 8 bases for J; bases not matched to a gene: 24. The CDR3 has 20 amino acids.

The table lists this clone with a few counts. This rearrangement joins TRBV5-1 to TRBJ1-2; 8 bases align to TRBD1. Germline trimming cut 0 bases from V and 8 bases from J; bases unmatched to any gene: 12. Germline V gene sequence: CDR1 SGHRS, CDR2 YFSETQ. This CDR3 has 16 residues. Here the CDR3 reads CASSLAQGQGAQGYTF. The DNA for the CDR3 is TGCGCCAGCAGCTTGGCACAGGGGCAGGGGGCGCAGGGCTACACCTTC.

The chain recombines TRBV7-8 with TRBJ2-2; D gene uncertain. Germline-derived CDR1 and CDR2 are SGHVS and FQNEAQ. The CDR3 covers 13 residues. V gave up 3 bases and J gave up 4 bases, with 6 bases separating them. In DNA form, the CDR3 reads TGTGCCAGCAGCTTCGGTACCACCGGGGAGCTGTTTTTT. Translated: CASSFGTTGELFF.

The V gene is TRBV18, the J gene TRBJ2-5; D possibly corresponds to TRBD2 (6 bases). The V gene lost 1 base and the J gene lost 0 bases, with 9 bases spanning the gap. Germline-derived CDR1 and CDR2 are KGHSH and LQKENI. The CDR3 consists of 15 residues. The CDR3 DNA reads TGTGCCAGCTCACCACGGAGGGGCGACCAAGAGACCCAGTACTTC. This codes for CASSPRRGDQETQYF.

The V call is TRBV12-5, the J call TRBJ2-1, with 10 nucleotides matching TRBD2. CDR1 is LGHNT and CDR2 is FRNRAP in the germline V gene. J gave up 6 bases and V 1 base, and 3 bases lay outside the gene matches. This CDR3 contains 15 residues. CDR3 DNA sequence: TGTGCTAGTGGTTTGGCTAGCGGGAGAATCAATGAGCAGTTCTTC. Amino acid sequence: CASGLASGRINEQFF. The entire variable domain, with the rest obtained from reference TRBV12-5 and TRBJ2-1, is as follows: DARVTQTPRHKVTEMGQEVTMRCQPILGHNTVFWYRQTMMQGLELLAYFRNRAPLDDSGMPKDRFSAEMPDATLATLKIQPSEPRDSAVYFCASGLASGRINEQFFGPGTRLTVL.

J is TRBJ1-5 and V is TRBV2; 7 positions agree with TRBD1. CDR1 and CDR2 from the germline V gene are SNHLY and FYNNEI. V lost 6 bases to trimming and J lost 2 bases; unmatched junction nucleotides: 4. The CDR3 consists of 14 residues. CDR3 nucleotide sequence: TGTGCCAGCAGGCGCACAGGGGGCAATCAGCCCCAGCATTTT. Translated: CASRRTGGNQPQHF.

This rearrangement joins TRBV9 to TRBJ2-1, with 7 bases aligning to TRBD2. J lost 7 bases, V lost 2 bases, and 21 bases had no gene match. This CDR3 spans 19 amino acids. Germline CDR1 SGDLS, CDR2 YYNGEE. CDR3: CASSVGTARAWRESNEQFF. For the CDR3, the DNA is TGTGCCAGCAGCGTTGGAACAGCCAGGGCCTGGCGGGAGTCTAATGAGCAGTTCTTC.

The J gene is TRBJ2-1, the V gene TRBV28; the D gene is possibly TRBD2 (5 bases). Trimming cost V 5 bases and J 6 bases, with 11 bases left between them. The CDR3 totals 13 residues. Germline V lookup: CDR1 MDHEN, CDR2 SYDVKM. CDR3 nucleotides: TGTGCCAGCAGTACCCCCAGCGGCAATGAGCAGTTCTTC. Its protein product is CASSTPSGNEQFF.